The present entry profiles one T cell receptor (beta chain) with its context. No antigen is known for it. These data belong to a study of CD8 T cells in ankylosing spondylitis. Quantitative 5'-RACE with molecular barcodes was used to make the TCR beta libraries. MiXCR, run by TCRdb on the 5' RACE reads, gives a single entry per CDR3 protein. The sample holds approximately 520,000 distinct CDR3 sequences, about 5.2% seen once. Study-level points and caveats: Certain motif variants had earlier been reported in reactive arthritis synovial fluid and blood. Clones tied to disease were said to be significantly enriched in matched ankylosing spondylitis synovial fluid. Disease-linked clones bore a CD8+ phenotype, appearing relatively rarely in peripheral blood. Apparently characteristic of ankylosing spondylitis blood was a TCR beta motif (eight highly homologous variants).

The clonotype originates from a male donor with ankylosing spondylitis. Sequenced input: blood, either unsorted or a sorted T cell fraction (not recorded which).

In DNA, the CDR3 is TGTGCCAGCCTGGGTCGAGAGCAGTTCTTC. It yields the protein CASLGREQFF. J is TRBJ2-1 and V is TRBV19, with no clear D. The CDR3 has 10 residues. Between the trimmed V and J ends, which lost 9 bases and 10 bases, there was a span of 10 bases. The germline V gene has CDR1 LNHDA and CDR2 SQIVND (reference sequence).